The 30 T cell receptor beta chains presented below share a single source sample, sequenced in a study of human T cells and chemical hapten exposure. Stated time point: patch test 2, 6 weeks after DPC sensitization. The treatment was: therapeutic diphenylcyclopropenone sensitization with weekly scalp DPC. TCRdb reanalysed the RACE reads using MiXCR and keeps one entry per CDR3 protein. The repertoire has under 450,000 distinct CDR3 sequences, about 6% of them found once; the top ten carry approximately 5.4%. The material was whole blood, obtained in connection with sensitization to the hapten diphenylcyclopropenone (DPC). The source is a woman aged 18-29 years with alopecia areata. Some clones in this sample may be carry-over from other donors' samples.

This clonotype has at least ten counts. This sequence joins TRBV11-2 and TRBJ1-1, with D perhaps TRBD1 (5 bases). V was pared by 4 bases and J by 4 bases, with 16 bases between. The CDR3 length is 15 residues. Germline V gives CDR1 SGHAT, CDR2 FQNNGV. CDR3: CASSSSLRGSTEAFF. CDR3 nucleotide sequence: TGTGCCAGCAGCTCCTCTTTACGGGGGAGCACTGAAGCTTTCTTT.

This clonotype was recorded a few times. The chain couples TRBV7-2 to TRBJ1-4; possible D gene TRBD1, 6 bases. Germline V gene data show CDR1 as SGHTA and CDR2 as FQGNSA. The CDR3 is 15 residues long. The germline V and J ends were trimmed by 2 bases and 8 bases, with 15 bases remaining between them. The chain's CDR3 is CASSLTAGAEEKLFF. The CDR3 bases are TGTGCCAGCAGCTTAACGGCAGGGGCTGAGGAAAAACTGTTTTTT. The entire variable domain, with the rest obtained from reference TRBV7-2 and TRBJ1-4, is as follows: GAGVSQSPSNKVTEKGKDVELRCDPISGHTALYWYRQSLGQGLEFLIYFQGNSAPDKSGLPSDRFSAERTGGSVSTLTIQRTQQEDSAVYLCASSLTAGAEEKLFFGSGTQLSVL.

This clonotype was picked up many times. The gene calls are TRBV6-6 and TRBJ1-6; D is unresolved. The CDR3 length is 11 residues. The germline V gene encodes CDR1 MNHNY and CDR2 SVGAGI (reference sequence). Trimming took 6 bases from V and 13 from J, leaving 10 bases between them. CDR3 residues: CASSPGEPLHF. The DNA of the CDR3 is TGTGCCAGCAGCCCGGGAGAGCCCCTCCACTTT.

The chain uses TRBV4-3 and TRBJ2-7; 7 bases match TRBD1. The CDR3 runs to 16 residues. CDR1 is LGHNA and CDR2 is YSLEER in the germline V gene. V lost 1 base to trimming and J lost 3 bases; unmatched junction nucleotides: 9. This CDR3 is CASSQALGTASYEQYF. CDR3 coding DNA: TGCGCCAGCAGCCAAGCCCTTGGGACAGCGAGCTACGAGCAGTACTTC.

This chain connects TRBV5-1 to TRBJ2-2; D uncertain. The CDR3 is made up of 13 amino acids. V dropped 5 bases and J dropped 2 bases, with 7 bases sitting between them. Germline V gene data show CDR1 as SGHRS and CDR2 as YFSETQ. The CDR3 bases are TGCGCCAGCAGTGGGATAAACACCGGGGAGCTGTTTTTT. Translating it yields CASSGINTGELFF.

This clonotype was counted a few times. The gene calls are TRBV6-5 and TRBJ2-7; 9 bases map to TRBD2. The CDR3 length is 15 residues. Germline CDR1 and CDR2: MNHEY and SVGAGI. Trimming removed 6 bases from V and 13 bases from J; junction bases left unmatched: 19. In nucleotides, the CDR3 is TGTGCCAGCAGGGGACCGGCCGGGACTAGCAGTAGGACCTACTTC. Translated: CASRGPAGTSSRTYF.

V gene TRBV4-3 combines with J gene TRBJ2-2; 7 bases agree with TRBD1. Per the germline V gene, CDR1 is LGHNA and CDR2 is YSLEER. V trimming: 3 bases; J trimming: 5 bases; junction bases outside the gene matches: 6. This CDR3 spans 15 amino acids. In nucleotides, the CDR3 is TGCGCCAGCAGCCACAGAACGACAGGGACCGGGGAGCTGTTTTTT. This codes for CASSHRTTGTGELFF.

In its sample, this clonotype was seen many times. The gene calls are TRBV4-3 and TRBJ1-6, with D maybe TRBD1 (5 bases). The V gene's germline CDR1 is LGHNA and CDR2 YSLEER. This CDR3 is built from 15 residues. The V and J ends lost 0 bases and 6 bases respectively, with 9 bases between them. The CDR3 sequence: CASSQDGGINSPLHF. The CDR3 region has the DNA TGCGCCAGCAGCCAAGATGGGGGGATTAATTCACCCCTCCACTTT.

V usage is TRBV27 and J usage is TRBJ1-2; possibly TRBD1 for D (5 bases). The CDR3 length is 15 residues. Deletions cut 4 bases from V and 5 bases from J, with 17 bases between. Germline CDR1 is MNHEY and CDR2 is SMNVEV (reference sequence). CDR3 protein: CASSSGQDVGYGYTF. The CDR3 nucleotides read TGTGCCAGCAGTTCAGGGCAGGATGTCGGTTATGGCTACACCTTC.

The chain uses TRBV3-1 and TRBJ1-6; 9 bases are shared with TRBD1. Germline CDR1 LGHDT, CDR2 YNNKEL (reference sequence). Trimming at V came to 6 bases and at J to 9 bases, leaving 3 bases not matched to a gene. The CDR3 loop spans 13 amino acids. CDR3 loop: CASSQGQGSPLHF. In DNA form, the CDR3 reads TGTGCCAGCAGTCAGGGACAGGGTTCACCCCTCCACTTT.

The genes are TRBV10-2 and TRBJ2-1; no clear D. The ends were cut back, 3 bases at V and 3 bases at J, with 12 bases in the middle. CDR1 and CDR2 (germline): WSHSY, SAAADI. This CDR3 contains 15 residues. CDR3 coding DNA: TGCGCCAGCAGTGAAAGTAGGGCAGGCTACAATGAGCAGTTCTTC. Its translation: CASSESRAGYNEQFF.

This clonotype was counted only a few times. The chain has TRBV12-3 or TRBV12-4 and TRBJ2-3, with TRBD2 identical over 11 bases. The J segment lost 0 bases and the V segment lost 5 bases, leaving 10 bases of the junction unmatched. The CDR3 sequence is 18 residues long. The CDR3: CASSPAMASGGSTDTQYF. The CDR3 nucleotides read TGTGCCAGCAGTCCGGCAATGGCTAGCGGGGGGAGCACAGATACGCAGTATTTT.

This clonotype was seen repeatedly, ten times or more. The rearrangement joins TRBV6-1 to TRBJ1-1, with D hard to call. With 11 bases removed from V and 1 base from J, the gap between germline ends came to 8 bases. This CDR3 is 11 amino acids long. Germline V CDR1 and CDR2: MNHNS, SASEGT. The CDR3 protein is CAGGRNTEAFF. CDR3 sequence (DNA): TGTGCCGGAGGACGGAACACTGAAGCTTTCTTT.

This clonotype was recorded many times. The chain employs TRBV11-3 and TRBJ1-1; D uncertain. V lost 3 bases, J lost 1 base, and 9 bases lay in between. Germline CDR1 is SGHNT and CDR2 is YENEEA. The CDR3 contains 14 residues. This CDR3 reads CASSLAGRNTEAFF. CDR3 nucleotide sequence: TGTGCCAGCAGCTTGGCTGGGCGGAACACTGAAGCTTTCTTT.

This clonotype has only a few counts. The chain employs TRBV9 and TRBJ2-7; D could derive from TRBD1 or TRBD2 (5 bases each). The CDR3 covers 15 residues. Germline lookup yields CDR1 SGDLS and CDR2 YYNGEE. Trimming took 4 bases from V and 2 from J, leaving 16 bases between them. The CDR3 spells CASSQGGWGTYEQYF. The CDR3 DNA reads as TGTGCCAGCAGCCAGGGCGGTTGGGGGACCTACGAGCAGTACTTC.

The sample holds a few counts of this clonotype. V and J are TRBV5-1 and TRBJ1-4; D is ambiguous. V was trimmed by 2 bases and J by 8 bases, leaving 19 bases between them. The CDR3 length is 16 residues. In germline, CDR1 is SGHRS, CDR2 YFSETQ. The CDR3 nucleotides are TGCGCCAGCAGCTTTAGCCCGACCGGGTCTTCGGAAAAACTGTTTTTT. Its translation: CASSFSPTGSSEKLFF.

This clonotype was detected only a few times. The chain links TRBV24-1 to TRBJ1-1, with 11 bases identical to TRBD1. CDR3 size: 16 residues. Germline V CDR1 and CDR2: KGHDR, SFDVKD. J was trimmed by 3 bases and V by 3 bases; bases with no gene match: 5. In DNA form, the CDR3 reads TGTGCCACCAGTGATAGCGGACAGGGGGCCGACACTGAAGCTTTCTTT. Its translation is CATSDSGQGADTEAFF.

This clonotype was found many times. CDR3 DNA sequence: TGCAGTGCTAGAGGCTTGGGCGGACTCCACTATGGCTACACCTTC. Translated: CSARGLGGLHYGYTF. The rearrangement links TRBV20-1 to TRBJ1-2; D call uncertain. The V gene lost 1 base and the J gene lost 3 bases, with 15 bases spanning the gap. The CDR3 spans 15 residues. CDR1 and CDR2 (germline): DFQATT, SNEGSKA (reference sequence).

The V gene is TRBV9, the J gene TRBJ2-5; 7 positions agree with TRBD2. After removal of 0 bases from V and 5 bases from J, the junction contained 4 bases not matched to a gene. Germline V gene lookup returns CDR1 SGDLS and CDR2 YYNGEE. The CDR3 has 14 amino acids. Here the CDR3 DNA reads TGTGCCAGCAGCGTAGGCCTAGCGGATGAGACCCAGTACTTC. Translation: CASSVGLADETQYF. The entire variable domain, with the rest obtained from reference TRBV9 and TRBJ2-5, is as follows: DSGVTQTPKHLITATGQRVTLRCSPRSGDLSVYWYQQSLDQGLQFLIQYYNGEERAKGNILERFSAQQFPDLHSELNLSSLELGDSALYFCASSVGLADETQYFGPGTRLLVL.

V usage is TRBV27 and J usage is TRBJ2-7, with a possible D match to TRBD2 (6 bases). The V end was cut by 6 bases, the J end by 5 bases, with 14 bases between. Looked up from germline, CDR1 is MNHEY and CDR2 is SMNVEV (reference sequence). The CDR3 runs 13 residues. CDR3 sequence: CASSSGGSHEQYF. DNA for the CDR3: TGTGCCAGCAGCTCTGGGGGGAGCCACGAGCAGTACTTC.

The chain carries TRBV6-2 or TRBV6-3 and TRBJ1-5; D remains unclear. Looked up from germline, CDR1 is MNHEY and CDR2 is SVGEGT. Trimming removed 5 bases from V and 3 bases from J, with 5 bases in between. CDR3 length equals 12 residues. The CDR3 reads CASSTVNQPQHF. CDR3 DNA: TGTGCCAGCAGTACGGTCAATCAGCCCCAGCATTTT.

The V gene is TRBV6-1, the J gene TRBJ2-3; TRBD2 aligns across 10 bases. J was trimmed by 2 bases and V by 4 bases; bases with no gene match: 6. Germline assignment: CDR1 MNHNS and CDR2 SASEGT. The CDR3 spans 16 residues. The CDR3 loop is CASSGIAGGYTDTQYF. In DNA form, the CDR3 reads TGTGCCAGCAGTGGGATAGCGGGGGGCTACACAGATACGCAGTATTTT.

V and J are TRBV29-1 and TRBJ2-1, with a weak D call TRBD1 (5 bases). Trimming cost V 0 bases and J 2 bases, with 20 bases left between them. The CDR3 length is 18 residues. Germline V gene sequence: CDR1 SQVTM, CDR2 ANQGSEA. The DNA of the CDR3 is TGCAGCGTTGAAGATCCGTCCGGACATAGGTACACCTACAATGAGCAGTTCTTC. Translating gives CSVEDPSGHRYTYNEQFF.

This clonotype was found a few times. The chain has TRBV28 and TRBJ2-2; D is perhaps TRBD2 (5 bases). V lost 3 bases and J 2 bases, leaving 16 bases between the germline ends. Germline V lookup: CDR1 MDHEN, CDR2 SYDVKM. This CDR3 comprises 17 residues. The CDR3 DNA reads as TGTGCCAGCAGTTTTAACCGCTGGACTGTCAACACCGGGGAGCTGTTTTTT. As protein: CASSFNRWTVNTGELFF.

V is TRBV28 and J is TRBJ2-3; weak D call: TRBD1 (6 bases). With 2 bases removed from V and 4 bases from J, the gap between germline ends came to 16 bases. The length of the CDR3 is 16 residues. The germline V gene has CDR1 MDHEN and CDR2 SYDVKM. The CDR3 region has the DNA TGTGCCAGCAGTTTAGACTTGACAGGAGCTGCAGATACGCAGTATTTT. This encodes CASSLDLTGAADTQYF.

This clonotype showed up just a few times. The chain recombines TRBV29-1 with TRBJ2-1; TRBD2 agrees at 7 bases. Germline lookup yields CDR1 SQVTM and CDR2 ANQGSEA. Trimming at V came to 7 bases and at J to 6 bases, leaving 3 bases not matched to a gene. This CDR3 has 11 residues. The CDR3 spells CSDGEGNEQFF. In DNA, the CDR3 is TGCAGCGATGGGGAGGGCAATGAGCAGTTCTTC.

This clonotype was recorded a few times. This chain connects TRBV6-2 or TRBV6-3 to TRBJ1-1, with a tentative D call TRBD1 (5 bases). V shed 2 bases and J shed 4 bases, with 11 bases lying between them. Germline V gene data show CDR1 as MNHEY and CDR2 as SVGEGT. The CDR3 is made up of 14 amino acids. The CDR3 DNA sequence: TGTGCCAGCAGTTACCGCCGGGGGGGCACTGAAGCTTTCTTT. Translation: CASSYRRGGTEAFF.

This clonotype came up a few times. V is TRBV7-8 and J is TRBJ1-1; 11 bases are a match to TRBD1. Per the germline V gene, CDR1 is SGHVS and CDR2 is FQNEAQ. This CDR3 is built from 15 residues. Trimming took 5 bases from V and 11 from J; bases not matched to a gene: 13. The CDR3 is CASSPRGQGAGLAFF. CDR3 bases: TGTGCCAGCAGCCCGCGAGGACAGGGGGCAGGATTGGCTTTCTTT.

This clonotype was observed many times. CDR3 DNA sequence: TGCAGCGTTGAAGATCTAGGAGGCTTGAACACTGAAGCTTTCTTT. Its protein is CSVEDLGGLNTEAFF. This chain connects TRBV29-1 to TRBJ1-1, with D hard to call. V lost 0 bases and J lost 0, with 11 bases in between. Germline CDR1 and CDR2: SQVTM and ANQGSEA. This CDR3 region has 15 residues.

This clonotype was seen repeatedly, ten times or more. The V call is TRBV6-5, the J call TRBJ1-2, with 10 bases fitting TRBD1. Germline V lookup: CDR1 MNHEY, CDR2 SVGAGI. This CDR3 has 15 residues. The junction had 7 bases not matched to a gene; V was cut back by 5 bases and J by 4 bases. The CDR3 DNA is TGTGCCAGCAGTACCTCCGGGACAGGGGCCTATGGCTACACCTTC. Translation: CASSTSGTGAYGYTF.